A selection of T cell receptor beta chains follows, all from one sample in a study of blood T cell repertoires in COVID-19. Measured with immunoSEQ multiplex PCR; TCRdb has only the in-frame clones, and not every one. Of some 160,000 clones listed, 88% are singletons. The sample was peripheral blood. The receptors were sampled from a man between 45 and 60 years old who had recovered from COVID-19. Each CDR3 is given with its conserved first and last residue. A D gene is named only where the DNA matches it firmly. The size entry is marked missing in some rows and otherwise reads once, few, many or a size class.

J gene: TRBJ2-7; V gene: TRBV11-3; clone size: NA; D gene: NA; CDR3 protein: CASSLGGDTSYEQYF; CDR3 DNA: TGTGCCAGCAGCTTAGGCGGTGATACTTCCTACGAGCAGTACTTC
J gene: TRBJ2-3; V gene: TRBV5-1; clone size: few; D gene: TRBD1; CDR3 protein: CASSSRDRGVTDTQYF; CDR3 DNA: TGCGCCAGCAGCAGCCGGGACAGGGGAGTCACAGATACGCAGTATTTT
J gene: TRBJ2-1; V gene: TRBV18; clone size: once; D gene: TRBD1; CDR3 protein: CASLGRQGIRYNEQFF; CDR3 DNA: TGTGCCAGCTTGGGGAGACAGGGTATTAGGTACAATGAGCAGTTCTTC
J gene: TRBJ2-5; V gene: TRBV27; clone size: NA; D gene: TRBD2; CDR3 protein: CASSMSSGEQETQYF; CDR3 DNA: TGTGCCAGCAGTATGTCTAGCGGGGAACAAGAGACCCAGTACTTC
J gene: TRBJ1-2; V gene: TRBV19; clone size: NA; D gene: NA; CDR3 protein: CASSPDGVHNYGYTF; CDR3 DNA: TGTGCCAGTAGTCCGGACGGGGTGCATAACTATGGCTACACCTTC
J gene: TRBJ1-1; V gene: TRBV21-1; clone size: NA; D gene: NA; CDR3 protein: CASSTPQGPGGTEAFF; CDR3 DNA: TGTGCCAGCAGCACCCCACAGGGACCGGGGGGCACTGAAGCTTTCTTT
J gene: TRBJ1-5; V gene: TRBV6-2/TRBV6-3; clone size: NA; D gene: NA; CDR3 protein: CASSPSVITNNQPQHF; CDR3 DNA: TGTGCCAGCAGTCCGAGCGTGATTACGAACAATCAGCCCCAGCATTTT
J gene: TRBJ1-6; V gene: TRBV5-1; clone size: NA; D gene: NA; CDR3 protein: CASSRDRKTGSPLHF; CDR3 DNA: TGCGCCAGCAGCAGAGACAGGAAGACTGGTTCACCCCTCCACTTT
J gene: TRBJ2-2; V gene: TRBV7-9; clone size: NA; D gene: TRBD2; CDR3 protein: CASRRTSGGVGELFF; CDR3 DNA: TGTGCCAGCAGACGAACTAGCGGGGGTGTCGGGGAGCTGTTTTTT
J gene: TRBJ1-5; V gene: TRBV28; clone size: NA; D gene: TRBD1; CDR3 protein: CASSSGPGQGRQPQHF; CDR3 DNA: TGTGCCAGCAGTTCAGGCCCAGGACAGGGTCGTCAGCCCCAGCATTTT
J gene: TRBJ2-7; V gene: TRBV27; clone size: NA; D gene: NA; CDR3 protein: CASSLRGAADEQYF; CDR3 DNA: TGTGCCAGCAGTCTCCGGGGGGCCGCCGACGAGCAGTACTTC
J gene: TRBJ2-7; V gene: TRBV7-2; clone size: once; D gene: NA; CDR3 protein: CASSQQGWSEQYF; CDR3 DNA: TGTGCCAGCAGCCAACAGGGATGGAGCGAGCAGTACTTC
J gene: TRBJ2-7; V gene: TRBV11-2; clone size: once; D gene: TRBD2; CDR3 protein: CASSPRTSFDEQYF; CDR3 DNA: TGTGCCAGCAGCCCACGGACTAGCTTCGACGAGCAGTACTTC
J gene: TRBJ2-3; V gene: TRBV23-1; clone size: NA; D gene: NA; CDR3 protein: CASSHRQAGDF; CDR3 DNA: TGCGCCAGCAGTCATCGGCAGGCCGGGGATTTT
J gene: TRBJ1-5; V gene: TRBV15; clone size: few; D gene: TRBD1; CDR3 protein: CATSRQDRDRQPQHF; CDR3 DNA: TGTGCCACCAGCAGACAAGACAGGGATCGACAGCCCCAGCATTTT
J gene: TRBJ2-1; V gene: TRBV5-8; clone size: NA; D gene: NA; CDR3 protein: CASSTSLLFYNEQFF; CDR3 DNA: TGTGCCAGCAGCACTTCCCTACTATTTTACAATGAGCAGTTCTTC
J gene: TRBJ2-5; V gene: TRBV7-2; clone size: NA; D gene: NA; CDR3 protein: CASSLAGWGPQETQYF; CDR3 DNA: TGTGCCAGCAGCTTGGCAGGTTGGGGGCCCCAAGAGACCCAGTACTTC
J gene: TRBJ1-2; V gene: TRBV5-4; clone size: NA; D gene: NA; CDR3 protein: CASSLATGTNYGYTF; CDR3 DNA: TGTGCCAGCAGCTTGGCAACAGGGACTAACTATGGCTACACCTTC
J gene: TRBJ2-5; V gene: TRBV7-3; clone size: NA; D gene: NA; CDR3 protein: CASSLRGTVREETQYF; CDR3 DNA: TGTGCCAGCAGCTTACGGGGTACCGTACGGGAAGAGACCCAGTACTTC
J gene: TRBJ2-1; V gene: TRBV2; clone size: NA; D gene: TRBD1; CDR3 protein: CASRPPDRGGNEQFF; CDR3 DNA: TGTGCCAGCAGGCCCCCGGACAGGGGAGGTAATGAGCAGTTCTTC
J gene: TRBJ2-3; V gene: TRBV10-3; clone size: NA; D gene: TRBD2; CDR3 protein: CAISDPRTSGGRVQYF; CDR3 DNA: TGTGCCATCAGTGACCCAAGGACTAGCGGGGGGCGGGTGCAGTATTTT
J gene: TRBJ2-3; V gene: TRBV6-2/TRBV6-3; clone size: NA; D gene: NA; CDR3 protein: CASSFNRTIGTDTQYF; CDR3 DNA: TGTGCCAGCAGCTTCAATAGGACTATTGGCACAGATACGCAGTATTTT
J gene: TRBJ2-3; V gene: TRBV28; clone size: NA; D gene: NA; CDR3 protein: CASSLWGRGDNTDTQYF; CDR3 DNA: TGTGCCAGCAGTTTATGGGGCAGGGGGGACAACACAGATACGCAGTATTTT
J gene: TRBJ2-7; V gene: TRBV10-3; clone size: NA; D gene: NA; CDR3 protein: CAISDPREYEQYF; CDR3 DNA: TGTGCCATCAGTGACCCTCGGGAGTACGAGCAGTACTTC
J gene: TRBJ2-1; V gene: TRBV27; clone size: NA; D gene: NA; CDR3 protein: CASSLWAGQGNEQFF; CDR3 DNA: TGTGCCAGCAGTTTATGGGCAGGGCAGGGTAATGAGCAGTTCTTC
J gene: TRBJ2-7; V gene: TRBV6-1; clone size: NA; D gene: TRBD1; CDR3 protein: CASSAYPGGAGYEQYF; CDR3 DNA: TGTGCCAGCAGTGCGTACCCAGGGGGCGCTGGGTACGAGCAGTACTTC
J gene: TRBJ2-1; V gene: TRBV3-1/TRBV3-2; clone size: once; D gene: TRBD1; CDR3 protein: CASSQDRGMEQFF; CDR3 DNA: TGTGCCAGCAGCCAAGACAGGGGGATGGAGCAGTTCTTC
J gene: TRBJ1-2; V gene: TRBV28; clone size: NA; D gene: TRBD1; CDR3 protein: CASSPNRGSNGYTF; CDR3 DNA: TGTGCCAGCAGTCCGAACAGGGGATCTAATGGCTACACCTTC
J gene: TRBJ2-3; V gene: TRBV6-5; clone size: NA; D gene: NA; CDR3 protein: CASSYGLFPSTDTQYF; CDR3 DNA: TGTGCCAGCAGTTACGGACTCTTTCCTAGCACAGATACGCAGTATTTT
J gene: TRBJ2-2; V gene: TRBV5-6; clone size: NA; D gene: NA; CDR3 protein: CASSQGLNTGELFF; CDR3 DNA: TGTGCCAGCAGCCAGGGGCTCAACACCGGGGAGCTGTTTTTT
J gene: TRBJ1-6; V gene: TRBV4-1; clone size: few; D gene: NA; CDR3 protein: CASKPGVTHNSPLHF; CDR3 DNA: TGCGCCAGCAAGCCAGGGGTGACCCATAATTCACCCCTCCACTTT
J gene: TRBJ2-7; V gene: TRBV6-5; clone size: NA; D gene: TRBD2; CDR3 protein: CASSSPRSGRSHEQYF; CDR3 DNA: TGTGCCAGCAGTTCCCCGCGTAGCGGGAGGAGCCACGAGCAGTACTTC
J gene: TRBJ2-5; V gene: TRBV19; clone size: NA; D gene: NA; CDR3 protein: CASSRGGGLETQYF; CDR3 DNA: TGTGCCAGTAGTAGGGGGGGCGGCCTGGAGACCCAGTACTTC
J gene: TRBJ1-2; V gene: TRBV6-9; clone size: NA; D gene: NA; CDR3 protein: CASSQFLLPRSANYGYTF; CDR3 DNA: TGTGCCAGCAGTCAATTTCTCCTCCCCAGGTCCGCTAACTATGGCTACACCTTC
J gene: TRBJ1-4; V gene: TRBV2; clone size: NA; D gene: TRBD1; CDR3 protein: CASLYGQGSEKLFF; CDR3 DNA: TGTGCCAGTTTGTATGGACAGGGTTCTGAAAAACTGTTTTTT
J gene: TRBJ2-7; V gene: TRBV6-4; clone size: NA; D gene: TRBD2; CDR3 protein: CAAGGDPLYEQYF; CDR3 DNA: TGTGCCGCGGGGGGGGACCCCTTATACGAGCAGTACTTC
J gene: TRBJ2-7; V gene: TRBV7-2; clone size: NA; D gene: NA; CDR3 protein: CASSARQGTSSSSYEQYF; CDR3 DNA: TGTGCCAGCAGCGCTCGACAGGGGACTAGCTCGAGCTCCTACGAGCAGTACTTC
J gene: TRBJ2-3; V gene: TRBV10-3; clone size: NA; D gene: NA; CDR3 protein: CAIRVALATDTQYF; CDR3 DNA: TGTGCCATCAGGGTGGCCTTAGCCACAGATACGCAGTATTTT
J gene: TRBJ1-2; V gene: TRBV6-5; clone size: NA; D gene: TRBD1; CDR3 protein: CASSTRQGGYTF; CDR3 DNA: TGTGCCAGCAGTACCAGACAGGGAGGCTACACCTTC
J gene: TRBJ1-1; V gene: TRBV7-9; clone size: NA; D gene: NA; CDR3 protein: CASSSYSGNTEAFF; CDR3 DNA: TGTGCCAGCAGCTCGTACAGCGGGAACACTGAAGCTTTCTTT
J gene: TRBJ2-1; V gene: TRBV24-1; clone size: NA; D gene: TRBD2; CDR3 protein: CATRPSGGKQFF; CDR3 DNA: TGTGCCACCAGGCCTAGCGGGGGGAAGCAGTTCTTC
J gene: TRBJ1-2; V gene: TRBV4-3; clone size: once; D gene: NA; CDR3 protein: CASSQRGTEKNYGYTF; CDR3 DNA: TGCGCCAGCAGCCAACGAGGTACGGAGAAGAACTATGGCTACACCTTC
J gene: TRBJ2-2; V gene: TRBV7-2; clone size: once; D gene: NA; CDR3 protein: CASSPTLAPTGELFF; CDR3 DNA: TGTGCCAGCAGCCCTACTCTAGCGCCCACCGGGGAGCTGTTTTTT
J gene: TRBJ2-1; V gene: TRBV4-1; clone size: NA; D gene: TRBD1; CDR3 protein: CASSPSRVEGAGQFF; CDR3 DNA: TGCGCCAGCAGCCCCTCCCGGGTCGAGGGGGCCGGGCAGTTCTTC
J gene: TRBJ2-3; V gene: TRBV27; clone size: NA; D gene: TRBD1; CDR3 protein: CASSSPPGQGTGTDTQYF; CDR3 DNA: TGTGCCAGCAGTTCGCCCCCGGGACAGGGAACTGGCACAGATACGCAGTATTTT
J gene: TRBJ2-3; V gene: TRBV5-4; clone size: NA; D gene: NA; CDR3 protein: CASSLPGRGLTDTQYF; CDR3 DNA: TGTGCCAGCAGCTTACCTGGGCGGGGGCTCACAGATACGCAGTATTTT
J gene: TRBJ2-5; V gene: TRBV2; clone size: NA; D gene: TRBD1; CDR3 protein: CASFRDRVAETQYF; CDR3 DNA: TGTGCCAGCTTCCGGGACAGGGTGGCGGAGACCCAGTACTTC
J gene: TRBJ2-5; V gene: TRBV11-2; clone size: NA; D gene: NA; CDR3 protein: CASSQSGLQYF; CDR3 DNA: TGTGCCAGCAGCCAATCGGGACTTCAGTACTTC
J gene: TRBJ1-5; V gene: TRBV7-8; clone size: NA; D gene: NA; CDR3 protein: CASSLRGNYNQPQHF; CDR3 DNA: TGTGCCAGCAGCTTAAGGGGAAATTACAATCAGCCCCAGCATTTT
J gene: TRBJ2-2; V gene: TRBV4-3; clone size: NA; D gene: TRBD2; CDR3 protein: CASSQDRYPGGGTGELFF; CDR3 DNA: TGCGCCAGCAGCCAAGATCGATACCCGGGAGGGGGCACCGGGGAGCTGTTTTTT
J gene: TRBJ2-6; V gene: TRBV7-2; clone size: NA; D gene: NA; CDR3 protein: CASSLGPVSGANVLTF; CDR3 DNA: TGTGCCAGCAGCTTAGGTCCGGTCTCTGGGGCCAACGTCCTGACTTTC
J gene: TRBJ1-5; V gene: TRBV24-1; clone size: NA; D gene: NA; CDR3 protein: CATSRGSNQPQHF; CDR3 DNA: TGTGCCACCAGTCGGGGTAGCAATCAGCCCCAGCATTTT
J gene: TRBJ1-3; V gene: TRBV29-1; clone size: NA; D gene: NA; CDR3 protein: CSVAPGGSGNTIYF; CDR3 DNA: TGCAGCGTTGCACCGGGAGGCTCTGGAAACACCATATATTTT
J gene: TRBJ1-2; V gene: TRBV7-8; clone size: NA; D gene: TRBD1; CDR3 protein: CASSPPGQGAGGYTF; CDR3 DNA: TGTGCCAGCAGCCCACCAGGACAGGGGGCGGGAGGCTACACCTTC
J gene: TRBJ2-1; V gene: TRBV6-2/TRBV6-3; clone size: many; D gene: TRBD2; CDR3 protein: CASSYSPTSGGIHNEQFF; CDR3 DNA: TGTGCCAGCAGTTACAGTCCTACTAGCGGGGGGATCCACAATGAGCAGTTCTTC